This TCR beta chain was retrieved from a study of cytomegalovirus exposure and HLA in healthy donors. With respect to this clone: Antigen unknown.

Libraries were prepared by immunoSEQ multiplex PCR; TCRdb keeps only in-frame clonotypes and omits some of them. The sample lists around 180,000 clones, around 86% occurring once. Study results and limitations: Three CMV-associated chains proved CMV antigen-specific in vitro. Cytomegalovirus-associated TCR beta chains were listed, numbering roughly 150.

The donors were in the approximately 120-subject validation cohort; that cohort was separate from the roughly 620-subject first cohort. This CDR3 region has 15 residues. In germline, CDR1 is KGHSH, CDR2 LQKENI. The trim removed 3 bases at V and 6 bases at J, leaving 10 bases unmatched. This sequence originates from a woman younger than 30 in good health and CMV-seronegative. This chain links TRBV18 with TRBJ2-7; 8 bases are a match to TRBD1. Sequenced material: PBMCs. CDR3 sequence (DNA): TGTGCCAGCTCACCTCAGGGACAGGACAGGAGCGAGCAGTACTTC. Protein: CASSPQGQDRSEQYF.